Here is one T cell receptor beta chain with its context. What it binds is unknown. Use of 60 Vbeta and 13 Jbeta primers characterized the PCR. Original handling: The count from a later analysis was roughly 80 million unique TCR beta chains, some 12 million of them shared. Some clones are missing from TCRdb's copy, which holds only in-frame ones; the method was immunoSEQ multiplex PCR. The D gene and trimming were derived from the DNA, and the V and J assignments and clone size from that table. The profile shows about 140,000 clones, roughly 80% of them singletons. These data belong to a study of cytomegalovirus exposure and HLA in healthy donors. Findings and limits, study-wide: Earlier analysis yielded a pattern in which most TCR beta V segments were productive about 90% or about 30% of the time. Some V segments, TRBV6-2 and TRBV6-3 among them, were indistinguishable and were therefore excluded. In most subjects, TCR beta sequences reportedly gave accurate predictions of HLA-A and HLA-B alleles.

The CDR3 is made up of 13 amino acids. Germline V gene data show CDR1 as SQVTM and CDR2 as ANQGSEA. Trimming took 5 bases from V and 5 from J, leaving 14 bases between them. The chain employs TRBV29-1 and TRBJ2-3, with D perhaps TRBD2 (5 bases). Sequencing was done on a sample of PBMCs. The TCR was taken from a female donor in good health and CMV-seronegative. In DNA, the CDR3 is TGCAGCGTTCTCTCCTCGGGGATAGATACGCAGTATTTT. The encoded protein is CSVLSSGIDTQYF.